This T cell receptor beta chain was documented in a study of identifying expanded T cells in peripheral blood (dated by TCRdb to the late 2010s). Regarding the complete study: Four technical replicates, made by sequencing separate aliquots from the same pool of genomic DNA, were compared pairwise. Study-level results and caveats: The authors expected that biological variance in healthy repertoires might rise further over much longer intervals, such as months to years. The beta-binomial model significantly reduced the number of clones called differentially abundant and the false-positive rate across all healthy-donor time intervals. Between technical replicates the binomial model flagged about 1.2 differentially abundant clones, whereas over around 2 weeks the binomial model flagged about 15 and over approximately 4 weeks approximately 18. Variance in clone template counts between approximately two-week samples significantly increased with total template count across all healthy donors.

TCRbeta CDR3 regions were profiled by bias-controlled multiplex PCR amplification of genomic DNA with the immunoSEQ Assay. The source study handled its data this way. The absolute abundance of each unique TCRbeta CDR3 region was quantified after sequences were collapsed and filtered. Differential abundance was assessed using a binomial (Fisher-equivalent) model and a beta-binomial model in which time-dependent variance fitted from healthy donors was added. Clones with fewer than 5 combined templates were removed, and a clone was called differentially abundant if the clone's Benjamini-Hochberg FDR was below 0.01. Using the form v = (b*log(k)+a)^2, the beta-binomial variance was modeled as a function of the total template count across the two samples. Not all clones reach the TCRdb copy of this immuneACCESS table, which keeps in-frame sequences only. Checked studies attribute under half of the gap to unresolved V genes and leave the rest unexplained. Clone size and the V and J calls come from that table; the DNA yielded D and trimming. This sample holds approximately 100,000 clones; 70% to 90% were observed only once. Together, the top ten hold about a sixth of the sample.

During the collection period, no immune events, such as infections, were documented for the healthy donors. Time-dependent variance in a beta-binomial model of T-cell clone differential abundance was calibrated using healthy-donor blood repertoires as a training cohort. The training cohort comprised about ten healthy donors, 3 female and 7 male. On average the donors were approximately 40 years old, and their ages spanned roughly 29 to 64 years. Whole blood was collected from each healthy donor at three time points spaced approximately 2 weeks apart and obtained from a commercial supplier. Genomic DNA was extracted from unsorted whole blood for immunosequencing. About this clone: Its antigen is still unknown. Base-call qualities are not available, and no considerably larger clone is one nucleotide away.

The origin of this receptor is a person aged 18 to 75 in good health. Sequencing was performed on blood.

CDR3 sequence: CASSQGTVAVEQFF. In nucleotides, the sequence is TGCGCCAGCAGCCAAGGTACAGTGGCTGTTGAGCAGTTCTTC. The rearranged segments are TRBV4-3 and TRBJ2-1; the D gene is unclear. The junction shows trimming of 1 base on V and 9 bases on J, plus 13 bases between the germline ends. The cysteine opens and the phenylalanine closes a CDR3 of 14 amino acids. The only DNA kept is the CDR3, 42 bases in frame from the first base. CDR1 and CDR2 were assigned from the germline V gene as LGHNA and YSLEER.